This T cell receptor (beta chain) was sequenced in a study of cytomegalovirus exposure and HLA in healthy donors. Study-wide results and caveats: The study listed under 200 cytomegalovirus-associated TCR beta chains.

Germline V gene data show CDR1 as SGHTA and CDR2 as FQGTGA. Trimming left V 4 bases short and J 7 bases short, with 16 bases between. CDR3 length equals 15 residues. 60 Vbeta and 13 Jbeta primers were used in PCR. Sequencing used immunoSEQ multiplex PCR; TCRdb keeps in-frame clones, though not all of them. Of fewer than 65,000 clones listed, more than 70% are singletons. This clone occurred once. The antigen is not known. Sequenced: PBMCs. This chain links TRBV7-3 with TRBJ2-2; D remains unclear. This clonotype was obtained from a man younger than 30 in good health and CMV-seronegative. The CDR3 bases are TGTGCCAGCAGCTACCCCCCCGGGTCTGTCGGGGAGCTGTTTTTT. This sequence encodes CASSYPPGSVGELFF.